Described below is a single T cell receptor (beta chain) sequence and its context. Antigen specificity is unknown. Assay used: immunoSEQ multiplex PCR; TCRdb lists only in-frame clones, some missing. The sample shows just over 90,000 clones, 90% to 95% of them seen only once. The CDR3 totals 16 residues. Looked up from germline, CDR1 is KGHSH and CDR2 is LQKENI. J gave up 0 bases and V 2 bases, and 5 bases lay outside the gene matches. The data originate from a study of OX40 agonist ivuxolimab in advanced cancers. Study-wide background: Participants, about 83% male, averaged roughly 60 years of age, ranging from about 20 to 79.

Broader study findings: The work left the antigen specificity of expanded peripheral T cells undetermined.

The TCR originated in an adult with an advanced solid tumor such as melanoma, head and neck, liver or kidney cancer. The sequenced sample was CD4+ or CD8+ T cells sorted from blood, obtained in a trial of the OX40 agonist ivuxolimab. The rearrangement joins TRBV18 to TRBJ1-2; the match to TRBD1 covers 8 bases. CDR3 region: CASSPSGQGANYGYTF. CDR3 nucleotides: TGTGCCAGCTCACCATCAGGACAGGGAGCTAACTATGGCTACACCTTC.